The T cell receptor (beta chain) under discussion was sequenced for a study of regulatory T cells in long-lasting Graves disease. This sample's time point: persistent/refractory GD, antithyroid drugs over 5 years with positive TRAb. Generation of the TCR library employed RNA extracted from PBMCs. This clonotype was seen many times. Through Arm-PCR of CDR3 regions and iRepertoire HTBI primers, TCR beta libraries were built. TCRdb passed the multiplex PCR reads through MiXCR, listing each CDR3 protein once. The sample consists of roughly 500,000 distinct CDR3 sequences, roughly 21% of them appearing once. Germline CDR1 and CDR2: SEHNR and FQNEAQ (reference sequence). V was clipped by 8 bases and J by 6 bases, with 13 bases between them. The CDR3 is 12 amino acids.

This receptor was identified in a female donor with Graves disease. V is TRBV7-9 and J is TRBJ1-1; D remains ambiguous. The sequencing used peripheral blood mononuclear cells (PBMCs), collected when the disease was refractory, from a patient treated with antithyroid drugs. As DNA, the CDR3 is TGTGCCAGCCAATATACGGACGCTGAAGCTTTCTTT. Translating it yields CASQYTDAEAFF.